This entry lists 19 T cell receptor beta chains sequenced from one sample in a study of shared clonotypes between healthy human individuals. TCRdb's table, derived via immunoSEQ multiplex PCR, lists solely in-frame clones and lacks some. Of about 980,000 clones in the sample, 76% were seen once. Sequenced: memory CD4+ T cells sorted from blood. Subset denoted: CD45RA-negative fraction. These receptors came from a man aged 18 to 35 in good health.

V usage is TRBV7-9 and J usage is TRBJ1-3; possible D gene TRBD1, 6 bases. V lost 7 bases and J lost 9, with 13 bases in between. This CDR3 is built from 12 residues. Germline V gives CDR1 SEHNR, CDR2 FQNEAQ (reference sequence). The CDR3: CASTKADSTIYF. The CDR3 nucleotides are TGTGCCAGCACAAAAGCGGACAGCACCATATATTTT. Based on the CDR3 plus reference TRBV7-9 and TRBJ1-3, the full variable domain is DTGVSQNPRHKITKRGQNVTFRCDPISEHNRLYWYRQTLGQGPEFLTYFQNEAQLEKSRLLSDRFSAERPKGSFSTLEIQRTEQGDSAMYLCASTKADSTIYFGEGSWLTVV.

The chain couples TRBV5-1 to TRBJ2-2, with D perhaps matching TRBD1 or TRBD2 (5 bases each). Germline CDR1 reads SGHRS; CDR2 reads YFSETQ. The CDR3 covers 16 residues. With 3 bases removed from V and 5 bases from J, the gap between germline ends came to 17 bases. This chain's CDR3 is CASSSGTGVRTGELFF. The DNA of the CDR3 is TGCGCCAGCAGCTCGGGAACAGGCGTGAGGACCGGGGAGCTGTTTTTT.

About this clone: This clone may be a read error of a much larger clone one base away. The chain joins TRBV11-1 to TRBJ2-7; 8 bases agree with TRBD1. CDR1 is SGHAT and CDR2 is FQDESV in the germline V gene (reference sequence). The CDR3 spans 13 residues. Trimming at V came to 4 bases and at J to 3 bases, leaving 2 bases not matched to a gene. The CDR3, as DNA: TGTGCCAGCAGCTGGACAGGGATCTACGAGCAGTACTTC. The encoded protein is CASSWTGIYEQYF.

In this sample, this clone turned up a few times. The chain carries TRBV10-3 and TRBJ2-1; 9 bases map to TRBD1. The CDR3 covers 15 residues. The germline V gene encodes CDR1 ENHRY and CDR2 SYGVKD. Germline trimming cut 6 bases from V and 4 bases from J; bases unmatched to any gene: 7. CDR3 amino acids: CAIRAPGQGYNEQFF. For the CDR3, the DNA is TGTGCCATCAGAGCGCCGGGACAGGGTTACAATGAGCAGTTCTTC.

There are a few counts of this clone. The chain recombines TRBV7-2 with TRBJ1-2, with 9 bases aligning to TRBD1. The CDR3 runs to 14 residues. Germline CDR1 is SGHTA and CDR2 is FQGNSA. With 5 bases clipped from V and 3 bases from J, the junction kept 4 bases outside the gene matches. This CDR3 reads CASSTRQGDYGYTF. CDR3 nucleotides: TGTGCCAGCAGCACCAGACAGGGGGACTATGGCTACACCTTC.

As concerns this clone: A read error is possible here, since a much larger clone lies one base away. The chain carries TRBV6-6 and TRBJ2-3; TRBD2 might be the D (6 bases). This CDR3 is built from 13 residues. Trimming removed 0 bases at V and 5 bases at J, with 6 bases between. Germline CDR1 is MNHNY and CDR2 is SVGAGI (reference sequence). Here the CDR3 DNA reads TGTGCCAGCAGTTACTCCGGGGGAGATACGCAGTATTTT. Protein: CASSYSGGDTQYF.

A few counts support this clone. This chain uses TRBV5-8 with TRBJ2-1; no clear D gene. V shed 0 bases and J shed 2 bases, with 9 bases lying between them. Germline V CDR1 and CDR2: SGHTS, YDEGEE. The CDR3 spans 15 residues. In nucleotides, the CDR3 is TGTGCCAGCAGCTTGGGCCTTAAAACCTACAATGAGCAGTTCTTC. Its translation is CASSLGLKTYNEQFF.

The chain couples TRBV2 to TRBJ1-1, with D perhaps TRBD1 (6 bases). Germline V gene sequence: CDR1 SNHLY, CDR2 FYNNEI. The V end was cut by 11 bases, the J end by 1 base, with 14 bases between. The CDR3 runs to 13 residues. In nucleotides, the CDR3 is TGTGCCGGAGCTTGGGACACGAACACTGAAGCTTTCTTT. The encoded protein is CAGAWDTNTEAFF. Variable domain in full (rest from reference TRBV2 and TRBJ1-1): EPEVTQTPSHQVTQMGQEVILRCVPISNHLYFYWYRQILGQKVEFLVSFYNNEISEKSEIFDDQFSVERPDGSNFTLKIRSTKLEDSAMYFCAGAWDTNTEAFFGQGTRLTVV.

The rearrangement links TRBV27 to TRBJ2-3; 9 positions agree with TRBD1. V dropped 5 bases and J dropped 4; count of bases not matched to a gene: 4. Germline V gene data show CDR1 as MNHEY and CDR2 as SMNVEV (reference sequence). This CDR3 spans 14 amino acids. The CDR3 DNA follows: TGTGCCAGCAGTCGGACAGGGGCGGCAGATACGCAGTATTTT. Amino acids: CASSRTGAADTQYF.

The rearrangement joins TRBV5-1 to TRBJ2-3, with TRBD2 matching 8 bases. J lost 2 bases, V lost 5 bases, and 7 bases had no gene match. This CDR3 contains 15 residues. CDR1 SGHRS and CDR2 YFSETQ come from the germline V gene. In DNA form, the CDR3 reads TGCGCCAGCAGACCTAGCGGGTCTAACACAGATACGCAGTATTTT. Protein sequence: CASRPSGSNTDTQYF.

The chain has TRBV15 and TRBJ2-2; tentative D call: TRBD1 (6 bases). V was cut by 5 bases and J by 6 bases, with 13 bases left in between. Germline lookup yields CDR1 LNHNV and CDR2 YYDKDF (reference sequence). The CDR3 is made up of 14 amino acids. The CDR3 reads CATSREQGAGELFF. In DNA form, the CDR3 reads TGTGCCACCAGCCGCGAACAGGGAGCCGGGGAGCTGTTTTTT.

The chain recombines TRBV5-1 with TRBJ1-2; possibly TRBD1 for D (6 bases). Per germline, CDR1 SGHRS and CDR2 YFSETQ. Trimming shortened V by 4 bases and J by 4 bases, and 14 bases separated the two germline ends. This CDR3 is 14 amino acids long. The CDR3 reads CASSIGGRSYGYTF. The CDR3 DNA is TGCGCCAGCAGCATTGGGGGGCGCAGCTATGGCTACACCTTC.

The V call is TRBV7-9, the J call TRBJ2-5; TRBD1 matches at 9 bases. V shed 5 bases and J 6 bases; nucleotides not matched to a gene: 7. The germline gives CDR1 SEHNR, CDR2 FQNEAQ (reference sequence). The CDR3 spans 14 residues. The CDR3 loop is CASSTGTGLQTQYF. DNA for the CDR3: TGTGCCAGCAGCACCGGGACAGGGTTGCAGACCCAGTACTTC. Drawing the rest from reference TRBV7-9 and TRBJ2-5, the complete variable domain is DTGVSQNPRHKITKRGQNVTFRCDPISEHNRLYWYRQTLGQGPEFLTYFQNEAQLEKSRLLSDRFSAERPKGSFSTLEIQRTEQGDSAMYLCASSTGTGLQTQYFGPGTRLLVL.

This clone was seen repeatedly, ten times or more. CDR3 residues: CASRDRGPSYNEQFF. As DNA, the CDR3 is TGCGCCAGCAGGGACAGGGGTCCCTCCTACAATGAGCAGTTCTTC. The V gene is TRBV5-1, the J gene TRBJ2-1, with 9 bases matching TRBD1. Losses at the gene ends were 5 bases for V and 0 bases for J; bases not matched to a gene: 3. Germline V lookup: CDR1 SGHRS, CDR2 YFSETQ. This CDR3 is built from 15 residues.

The CDR3 loop reads CASTVGGNYGYTF. The CDR3 DNA is TGTGCCAGCACCGTGGGTGGTAACTATGGCTACACCTTC. The rearrangement links TRBV5-4 to TRBJ1-2, with unresolved D. With 6 bases removed from V and 1 base from J, the gap between germline ends came to 10 bases. The germline V gene encodes CDR1 SGHNT and CDR2 YYREEE (reference sequence). CDR3 length: 13 amino acids. The entire variable domain, with the rest obtained from reference TRBV5-4 and TRBJ1-2, is as follows: ETGVTQSPTHLIKTRGQQVTLRCSSQSGHNTVSWYQQALGQGPQFIFQYYREEENGRGNFPPRFSGLQFPNYSSELNVNALELDDSALYLCASTVGGNYGYTFGSGTRLTVV.

The chain recombines TRBV30 with TRBJ2-4; D ambiguous. The CDR3 is made up of 13 amino acids. The ends were cut back, 0 bases at V and 4 bases at J, with 7 bases in the middle. Germline lookup yields CDR1 GTSNPN and CDR2 SVGIG (reference sequence). The DNA for the CDR3 is TGTGCCTGGAGTGTATTTCAAAAAAACATTCAGTACTTC. It is translated as CAWSVFQKNIQYF. Full variable domain (remainder filled in from reference TRBV30 and TRBJ2-4): SQTIHQWPATLVQPVGSPLSLECTVEGTSNPNLYWYRQAAGRGLQLLFYSVGIGQISSEVPQNLSASRPQDRQFILSSKKLLLSDSGFYLCAWSVFQKNIQYFGAGTRLSVL.

This chain connects TRBV5-4 to TRBJ2-4, with 8 positions matching TRBD1. Germline V gene data show CDR1 as SGHNT and CDR2 as YYREEE (reference sequence). The CDR3 loop spans 15 amino acids. V was clipped by 2 bases and J by 8 bases; unmatched bases: 9. CDR3 in amino acids: CASSFDGQGLDIQYF. In DNA, the CDR3 is TGTGCCAGCAGCTTCGACGGACAGGGTCTGGACATTCAGTACTTC. The whole variable domain, filled in from reference TRBV5-4 and TRBJ2-4, reads ETGVTQSPTHLIKTRGQQVTLRCSSQSGHNTVSWYQQALGQGPQFIFQYYREEENGRGNFPPRFSGLQFPNYSSELNVNALELDDSALYLCASSFDGQGLDIQYFGAGTRLSVL.

This chain links TRBV6-6 with TRBJ1-5, with a weak D call TRBD1 (6 bases). Germline CDR1 reads MNHNY; CDR2 reads SVGAGI (reference sequence). This CDR3 comprises 12 residues. Deletions cut 9 bases from V and 1 base from J, with 7 bases between. CDR3 DNA: TGTGCCAGTACAGGGAGCAATCAGCCCCAGCATTTT. Protein: CASTGSNQPQHF.

This clone occurred many times. The chain joins TRBV28 to TRBJ1-2; weak D call: TRBD1 (6 bases). Germline CDR1 is MDHEN and CDR2 is SYDVKM. This CDR3 is 12 amino acids long. Trimming stripped 8 bases from V and 8 bases from J, with 15 bases between. The CDR3 sequence: CASGNRESGYTF. The CDR3 nucleotides are TGTGCCAGCGGCAACAGGGAGAGCGGCTACACCTTC.